Sequencing of this T cell receptor beta chain was carried out in a study of cytomegalovirus exposure and HLA in healthy donors. Study-level information: As released early, the data held roughly 85 million unique TCRs from HLA-typed donors. Study-wide points: Immune exposure information available was restricted to CMV serostatus.

The PCR was carried out with 60 Vbeta primers and 13 Jbeta primers. The method was immunoSEQ multiplex PCR; TCRdb's version includes in-frame clones alone and lacks a portion of them. The sample carries about 200,000 clones, around three quarters recorded once. Germline V gene data show CDR1 as SGHDT and CDR2 as YYEEEE. This CDR3 is 17 amino acids long. V was pared by 0 bases and J by 3 bases, with 7 bases of the junction left unmatched. While unrecorded immune exposures were likely, the donors were nominally healthy when sampled. Note on this clone: The antigen remains unidentified.

What was sequenced was PBMCs. The V call is TRBV5-6, the J call TRBJ2-5; 11 bases fit TRBD2. The origin of this receptor is a middle-aged man in good health and CMV-seronegative. Here the CDR3 DNA reads TGTGCCAGCAGCTTGGCCCGGTCTAGCGGGGGGAAAGAGACCCAGTACTTC. Protein: CASSLARSSGGKETQYF.